This TCR beta chain stems from a study of tumor-infiltrating lymphocytes in glioblastoma multiforme (TCRdb year 2017). Context from the whole study: The study tested whether intratumoral genomic heterogeneity fosters TIL diversity by jointly investigating somatic mutations, TIL diversity and immune response activity.

From cysteine to phenylalanine, the CDR3 is 14 amino acids long. Only CDR3 DNA remains: 42 bases, in frame from the first base. Relative to germline, V is missing 0 bases and J is missing 4 bases, with 2 bases of the junction outside any gene match. CDR1 WSHSY and CDR2 SAAADI were looked up in the germline V gene. A remark on this clonotype: Its antigen is not yet known. No clone much larger than this one lies a single base away; base qualities are absent.

Study-level results and caveats: Generalizability is limited because the TCR and somatic mutation analysis included only one glioblastoma patient. The authors noted that sorting T cells into functional subsets, which was not done in this study, would be a future improvement. RNA-based TCR sequencing may distort clone frequencies because T cells carry unequal numbers of TCR transcripts.

A modified ARM-PCR protocol with multiple V-beta primers and a C-beta primer was used to build TCRB libraries from RNA via three nested multiplex PCR rounds. TCRB-specific cDNA was synthesized from about 0.5 ug total RNA with ProtoScript II Reverse Transcriptase and a C-beta primer. No unique molecular identifiers were described for the TCRB libraries. In the third PCR, barcodes and adapters were added over approximately 25 cycles with Deep VentR (exo-) polymerase, and the 250-500 bp bands were then gel purified. TCRB libraries were sequenced with 250 bp paired-end reads on an Illumina HiSeq 2500. The study's processing was this. Reads were cleaned with Trimmomatic, merged with FLASH, assigned V, D and J segments with MiGEC, and analyzed with VDJtools. The Shannon-Wiener diversity index, calculated using VDJtools, was used to quantify repertoire diversity. TCRdb reanalyzed the raw reads on its own, using fastp at Q25 for trimming and MiXCR for clone calling, and kept in-frame beta chains. Identical CDR3 protein sequences are pooled into one entry, listed with their most common genes and DNA. For this entry, the V and J calls and clone size follow TCRdb and not the study's own pipeline. Here the sample has 13,000 or so distinct CDR3 sequences; 64% occur a single time. The ten largest clones take up over 25% of the sample.

The AllPrep DNA/RNA mini kit was used to purify genomic DNA and total RNA simultaneously from each of the 10 or so tumor samples. Every RNA sample had an OD 260/280 ratio above 1.9 and an RNA integrity number above 6.5. Source material: brain tumor tissue. Rearrangement joined TRBV10-2 to TRBJ2-5; the junction holds 7 bases that match TRBD2. This TCR was recovered from a male donor with glioblastoma. At the DNA level, the sequence is TGCGCCAGCAGTGAGTCGACTAGCACAGAGACCCAGTACTTC. Its translation is CASSESTSTETQYF.